This T cell receptor (beta chain) was identified during a study of blood T cells in healthy people across ages (dated by TCRdb to 2015 to 2017). Some background on the complete study: In model experiments, template switching captured roughly one uniquely barcoded TCR beta cDNA molecule for every two T cells. To track age-related changes in TCR beta repertoire diversity, the study relied on deep sequencing normalized with unique cDNA molecular identifiers. Donors were grouped into four age groups: young (average about 15 years), middle-aged (over 35), aged (62) and long-lived (approximately 78). To avoid experimental bias, donors of different ages were randomly spread across the sequencing lanes. Two additional independent replicas of 1 million unique cDNA reads from the same blood draw were analyzed for two donors (one aged 18 to 30 and one aged 80 or older).

Study-wide conclusions, independent of this receptor: The long-lived group showed more naive CD4+ T cells, fewer expanded clones and increased TCR diversity than the aged group, suggesting age selection. Estimates of total diversity based on one million sequenced T cells were regarded as lower bounds and as underestimates. As age increased, observed TCR beta diversity per million T cells dropped in a roughly linear way, and a significant reduction was already evident by age approximately 40. The percentage of naive T cells measured by flow cytometry correlated strongly with observed TCR beta diversity. Since profiling was done on bulk unsorted PBMCs, naive and antigen-experienced compartments could not be conclusively compared. Donor CMV infection status was unknown, potentially confounding age-related changes in expanded clonotypes.

The donors were roughly 38 Caucasian individuals from Russia, aged 6 to 90 years, who were systemically healthy. Each donor gave about 9.2 milliliters of peripheral blood, drawn into EDTA-treated Vacutainer tubes. Ficoll-Paque density-gradient centrifugation was used to isolate PBMCs, with at least 6.5 million obtained per sample. Total RNA, at least 6 micrograms per sample, was extracted from PBMCs with Trizol reagent. The percentages of naive CD45RAhigh/CD27high T cells were determined by flow cytometry on a PBMC aliquot from every donor. Concerning this clonotype: Its binding antigen is unknown. Qualities for individual bases were not recorded, and no much larger clone is one base off.

Library creation used 5' RACE. The sequencing machine was an Illumina HiSeq 2500. A second PCR of roughly 7 to 11 cycles was performed with a sample-barcoded 5' primer and a J-beta primer mix. A template-switch 5' adaptor carrying 12 random nucleotides introduced a unique molecular identifier onto each TCR beta cDNA molecule. Each sample yielded at least 2.5 million CDR3-containing paired-end reads. All of the RNA was converted into first-strand cDNA using the Mint cDNA synthesis kit, with a TRBC-specific oligonucleotide serving as the primer. Following uracil-DNA glycosylase treatment, all cDNA underwent a first 18-cycle PCR with the universal primers M1SS and BC2_uni_R. Concerning the study's data processing: For normalization, 1 million high-quality reads were randomly selected from each sample, with every read carrying a distinct molecular identifier. Reads with shared molecular identifiers were discarded instead of being binned into consensus sequences. MiTCR, set to a Q25 quality threshold and the strictest error-elimination algorithm, was used for CDR3 identification, clonotype clustering and error correction. Lower-bound total TCR beta diversity was estimated with a nonparametric unseen species model using Euler transformation. Clones were called with MiXCR by TCRdb after fastp trimmed the public reads at Q25, and only in-frame beta chains were retained. Every entry covers one CDR3 protein and lists the most common genes and DNA from its rows. Here the V and J calls rest on TCRdb's processing, not on the authors' analysis. The sample contains under 950,000 distinct CDR3 sequences, 22% of them found a single time. Of the sample, approximately 20% is held by the ten largest clones.

The receptor was derived from a man in his 70s in good health. Sequencing input: blood.

The sequence in DNA is TGTGCCAGTAGGCCGGGCGGGGGATTCACAGATACGCAGTATTTT. Its coded protein is CASRPGGGFTDTQYF. The V and J genes are TRBV19 and TRBJ2-3; 7 junctional bases match TRBD2. From V the trimming removes 6 bases and from J it removes 2 bases, while the gene matches leave 8 bases of the junction unaccounted for. As encoded in the germline V gene (reference sequence), CDR1 is LNHDA while CDR2 is SQIVND. The CDR3, from cysteine to phenylalanine, totals 15 residues. Only the CDR3 DNA stays, 45 bases, in frame from base 1.